The rows below give T cell receptor beta chains drawn from one sample of a study of blood T cell repertoires in COVID-19. Using immunoSEQ multiplex PCR, the repertoire was profiled, and TCRdb retains in-frame clones only, with some absent. The profile covers about 250,000 clones, with 80% to 90% appearing a single time and under 2.5% taken by the ten largest. The sequenced sample was PBMCs or T cells enriched from blood (not recorded which). These TCRs come from a woman between 18 and 29 years old who had recovered from COVID-19. CDR3s include the opening cysteine and the closing phenylalanine or tryptophan. D genes are given only for firm matches. A row's size may be missing; if present it is once, few, many or a size class.

J	D	length	V	size	DNA	CDR3
TRBJ1-6	TRBD1	15	TRBV9	NA	TGTGCCAGCAGCGGAGAACAGGGGAACGATTCACCCCTCCACTTT	CASSGEQGNDSPLHF
TRBJ2-4	NA	15	TRBV5-1	NA	TGCGCCAGCAGCTTACTTCCAGGGGACGGAAACATTCAGTACTTC	CASSLLPGDGNIQYF
TRBJ1-5	TRBD1	15	TRBV29-1	once	TGCAGCGACCACGGGACAGAGGATACCAATCAGCCCCAGCATTTT	CSDHGTEDTNQPQHF
TRBJ1-4	TRBD1	13	TRBV5-5	NA	TGTGCCAGCAGCGTGACAGGGGATGAAAAACTGTTTTTT	CASSVTGDEKLFF
TRBJ1-3	NA	16	TRBV10-3	NA	TGTGCCATCACCCGGACAACGACACTCTCTGGAAACACCATATATTTT	CAITRTTTLSGNTIYF
TRBJ2-3	TRBD2	17	TRBV18	NA	TGTGCCAGCTCACCACCAGAAAGCGGGGGGGCCAAAAATACGCAGTATTTT	CASSPPESGGAKNTQYF
TRBJ1-6	NA	15	TRBV5-5	NA	TGTGCCAGCAGCTGGCACGGCGACCGGGATTCACCCCTCCACTTT	CASSWHGDRDSPLHF
TRBJ1-2	NA	12	TRBV29-1	NA	TGCAGCGTTTTCACCCCTTTGGCTGGCTACACCTTC	CSVFTPLAGYTF
TRBJ1-1	TRBD1	15	TRBV18	NA	TGTGCCAGCTCACCGCGGACAGGGGGCGCGACTGAAGCTTTCTTT	CASSPRTGGATEAFF
TRBJ2-3	NA	13	TRBV28	NA	TGTGCCAGCAACCTCCGCGGGACAGATACGCAGTATTTT	CASNLRGTDTQYF
TRBJ2-2	NA	14	TRBV2	NA	TGTGCCAGCAGTGAAGCGAGGGTCGCCGGGGAGCTGTTTTTT	CASSEARVAGELFF
TRBJ2-3	TRBD2	16	TRBV10-3	many	TGTGCCATCAGTCCTTCTAGCGGGGGAGTATCAGATACGCAGTATTTT	CAISPSSGGVSDTQYF
TRBJ1-6	NA	15	TRBV10-3	NA	TGTGCCATCAGTGACAGGGAGGCCTATAATTCACCCCTCCACTTT	CAISDREAYNSPLHF
TRBJ1-6	NA	13	TRBV2	NA	TGTGCCAGCCAGCGGACCTATAATTCACCCCTCCACTTT	CASQRTYNSPLHF
TRBJ1-6	TRBD1	15	TRBV19	NA	TGTGCCAGTAGTACTCGGACAGGGGTAAATTCACCCCTCCACTTT	CASSTRTGVNSPLHF
TRBJ2-3	TRBD2	15	TRBV25-1	once	TGTGCCAGCGGACAGACTAGCGGCCTGCAGGGTACGCAGTATTTT	CASGQTSGLQGTQYF
TRBJ1-1	NA	13	TRBV27	NA	TGTGCCAGCAGCCTGCAAAGAGGAATTGAAGCTTTCTTT	CASSLQRGIEAFF
TRBJ1-6	NA	18	TRBV7-8	NA	TGTGCCAGCAGCTTAGGAACCCGTCCTAACAGGGATGACCTCACCCTCCACTTT	CASSLGTRPNRDDLTLHF
TRBJ2-7	NA	14	TRBV7-9	NA	TGTGCCAGCACCTCGGCGGCCGGGGGCTACGAGCAGTACTTC	CASTSAAGGYEQYF
TRBJ1-2	TRBD1	14	TRBV5-8	NA	TGTGCCAGCAGCTTATGGACAGGGGAGGATGGCTACACCTTC	CASSLWTGEDGYTF
TRBJ1-1	NA	13	TRBV28	few	TGTGCCAGCAGTTTTCCACAGGGTTCTGAAGCTTTCTTT	CASSFPQGSEAFF
TRBJ2-3	NA	15	TRBV9	once	TGTGCCAGCAGCGTTAGGAGGGGTGGCACAGATACGCAGTATTTT	CASSVRRGGTDTQYF
TRBJ2-5	TRBD2	16	TRBV5-4	NA	TGTGCCAGCAGCTTGGGTCAGCGGGGGGCCGGAGAGACCCAGTACTTC	CASSLGQRGAGETQYF
TRBJ2-6	TRBD1	21	TRBV10-3	NA	TGTGCCATCTCCCTGGGAACGGGACAGGGTTTTACTAGCTCTGGGGCCAACGTCCTGACTTTC	CAISLGTGQGFTSSGANVLTF
TRBJ2-7	NA	13	TRBV6-5	NA	TGTGCCAGCAGACCACAGAGTTCCTACGAGCAGTACTTC	CASRPQSSYEQYF
TRBJ1-4	NA	13	TRBV29-1	NA	TGCAGCGCCACCGGCGGGGGGGATGAAAAACTGTTTTTT	CSATGGGDEKLFF
TRBJ1-2	TRBD1	15	TRBV13	NA	TGTGCCAGCAGCCTACGGGACAGGGAAAGGTATGGCTACACCTTC	CASSLRDRERYGYTF
TRBJ1-1	NA	12	TRBV12-3/TRBV12-4	NA	TGTGCCAGCAGTTTGATCGTAGCTGAAGCTTTCTTT	CASSLIVAEAFF
TRBJ1-2	TRBD1	14	TRBV2	few	TGTGCCAGCAGACGGACAGGGAGTACCTATGGCTACACCTTC	CASRRTGSTYGYTF
TRBJ1-2	NA	12	TRBV7-9	NA	TGTGCCAGCAGTTCACTACCGAGTGGCTACACCTTC	CASSSLPSGYTF
TRBJ2-1	TRBD2	16	TRBV9	NA	TGTGCCAGCAGCGTAGATGGGCTAGCGGGGGGGAATGAGCAGTTCTTC	CASSVDGLAGGNEQFF
TRBJ1-2	NA	14	TRBV9	once	TGTGCCAGCAGCGAGTTGGGGGGAAACTATGGCTACACCTTC	CASSELGGNYGYTF
TRBJ1-2	NA	13	TRBV10-1	NA	TGCGCCAGCAGTGGTGGACAGACCTATGGCTACACCTTC	CASSGGQTYGYTF
TRBJ1-2	NA	16	TRBV5-1	NA	TGCGCCAGCAGCTTGGATCCGGGGGGCGCTAACTATGGCTACACCTTC	CASSLDPGGANYGYTF
TRBJ1-2	NA	15	TRBV5-4	once	TGTGCCAGCAGCTTGGAGGCACAGGGCCTCGGTGGCTACACCTTC	CASSLEAQGLGGYTF
TRBJ1-5	NA	15	TRBV28	NA	TGTGCCAGCAGTCCTGCGAGTAGGGGCCCTCAGCCCCAGCATTTT	CASSPASRGPQPQHF
TRBJ1-2	NA	14	TRBV3-1/TRBV3-2	once	TGTGCCAGCAGCGCCTCTATAACTAACTATGGCTACACCTTC	CASSASITNYGYTF
TRBJ1-1	NA	16	TRBV28	NA	TGTGCCAGCAGTTCCCTTTTGGAGGGTTCGAACACTGAAGCTTTCTTT	CASSSLLEGSNTEAFF
TRBJ1-2	NA	11	TRBV7-9	NA	TGTGCCAGCAGCTTAGAGGGGGGGCCAGCCTTC	CASSLEGGPAF
TRBJ1-2	NA	16	TRBV24-1	NA	TGTGCCACCAGTGGGGCCACTTCCGAAGCTAACTATGGCTACACCTTC	CATSGATSEANYGYTF
TRBJ2-7	TRBD1	15	TRBV5-1	NA	TGCGCCAGCAGCTTGGGCGACAGGGTGACTCACGAGCAGTACTTC	CASSLGDRVTHEQYF
TRBJ2-3	NA	14	TRBV12-5	NA	TGTGCTAGTGGTTTGAGTCAGGGAACAGATACGCAGTATTTT	CASGLSQGTDTQYF
TRBJ1-2	NA	15	TRBV3-1/TRBV3-2	NA	TGTGCCAGCAGCCAAGAGGGGGCCTTAGTCTATGGCTACACCTTC	CASSQEGALVYGYTF
TRBJ2-7	NA	11	TRBV2	NA	TGTGCCAGCAAGGGAGCCTACGAGCAGTACTTC	CASKGAYEQYF
TRBJ2-5	TRBD1	18	TRBV7-7	few	TGTGCTAGCAGCCACGGCCCGGGACAGGGGGATTCAAGGGAGACCCAGTACTTC	CASSHGPGQGDSRETQYF
TRBJ2-7	NA	14	TRBV6-5	NA	TGTGCCAGCAGTTACGAAACACAGGGTACCCAGCAGTACTTC	CASSYETQGTQQYF
TRBJ2-2	NA	16	TRBV28	NA	TGTGCCAGCAGTTTACCAGGTGGTACGGACACCGGGGAGCTGTTTTTT	CASSLPGGTDTGELFF
TRBJ2-1	TRBD2	15	TRBV7-2	NA	TGTGCCAGCAGCCTAGTAGCGGGGGCCAACAATGAGCAGTTCTTC	CASSLVAGANNEQFF
TRBJ2-7	NA	14	TRBV28	NA	TGTGCCAGCAGTCGACAGGGAGGAACCTACGAGCAGTACTTC	CASSRQGGTYEQYF